This T cell receptor (beta chain) was found in a study of graft-versus-host responses after intestinal transplantation. Study-level background: Each patient got anti-thymocyte globulin induction, then tacrolimus and steroids for roughly 3 years.

As to this clone: Antigen specificity is unknown.

Only in-frame clones appear in the TCRdb table, and some are missing; sequencing was by immunoSEQ multiplex PCR. Of under 9,000 clones in the sample, around 72% were seen once. Once graft tissue had been processed, intraepithelial and lamina propria lymphocytes were released. The V segment lost 0 bases and the J segment 4 bases; nucleotides outside the gene matches: 1. Looked up from germline, CDR1 is SGDLS and CDR2 is YYNGEE. The CDR3 length is 15 residues. Study observations and caveats: Investigators detected GvH clones in recipient marrow, with some emerging earlier in ileum or blood. Early post-transplant HvG declines tracked with peak circulating GvH clone levels. Allografts carried high graft-versus-host to host-versus-graft clonal ratios in patients having graft-donor T cell macrochimerism.

The receptor was derived from a human patient who received an intestinal transplant, so some T cells may come from the graft donor. The source material was ileum tissue, sampled nearly 500 days after intestinal transplant. This rearrangement joins TRBV9 to TRBJ2-1; 10 positions agree with TRBD1. For the CDR3, the DNA is TGTGCCAGCAGCGTAGGGACAGGGGGTTACAATGAGCAGTTCTTC. Its protein product is CASSVGTGGYNEQFF.